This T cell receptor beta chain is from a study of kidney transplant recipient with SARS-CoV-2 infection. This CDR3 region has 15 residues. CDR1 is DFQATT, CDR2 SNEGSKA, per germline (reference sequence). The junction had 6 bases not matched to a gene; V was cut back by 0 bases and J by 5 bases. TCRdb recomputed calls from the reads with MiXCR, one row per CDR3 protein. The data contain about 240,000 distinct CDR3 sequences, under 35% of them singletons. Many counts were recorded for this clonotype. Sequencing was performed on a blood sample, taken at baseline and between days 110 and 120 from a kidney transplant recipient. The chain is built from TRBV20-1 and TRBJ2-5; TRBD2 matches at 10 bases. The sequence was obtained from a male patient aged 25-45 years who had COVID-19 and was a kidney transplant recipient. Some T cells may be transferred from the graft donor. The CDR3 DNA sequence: TGCAGTGCTAGAGATGTAGCGGGAGGTACGGAGACCCAGTACTTC. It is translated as CSARDVAGGTETQYF.